Listed below are T cell receptor beta chains from one sample, sequenced in a study of shared clonotypes between healthy human individuals. Method: immunoSEQ multiplex PCR; TCRdb's copy keeps in-frame clones and lacks some. The sample shows over a million clones, about 70% of them seen only once. The sample comprised memory CD4+ T cells sorted from blood. Every receptor here comes from a man aged 18 to 35 in good health. The CDR3 runs from the conserved cysteine through the conserved F or W. The D gene is left open where the match is weak. Expanded clones get a size class; other rows say once, few or many, or leave the size out.

D,size,V,J,DNA,CDR3
NA,NA,TRBV5-1,TRBJ2-5,TGCGCCAGCAGCTCTCACGTTGGGGAGACCCAGTACTTC,CASSSHVGETQYF
NA,NA,TRBV29-1,TRBJ2-1,TGCAGCGTTGACAGGGTGCTAAATGAGCAGTTCTTC,CSVDRVLNEQFF
NA,once,TRBV4-2,TRBJ1-2,TGTGCCAGCAGCCAAGATGGGAGGGGCGCCTATGGCTACACCTTC,CASSQDGRGAYGYTF
TRBD1,NA,TRBV13,TRBJ1-2,TGTGCCAGCAGCTATTACCGAAGGACAGGTGCTGAGGGCTACACCTTC,CASSYYRRTGAEGYTF
TRBD1,NA,TRBV7-2,TRBJ2-7,TGTGCCAGCAGCTCCGGGACAGGGAACAAGCAGTACTTC,CASSSGTGNKQYF
NA,NA,TRBV30,TRBJ1-1,TGTGCCTGGAGTGTAGGTGGGGTGAACACTGAAGCTTTCTTT,CAWSVGGVNTEAFF
NA,NA,TRBV22-1,TRBJ1-6,TGTCCTGGGAGCGAGGGACAGGGGTGCTCCTATAATTCACCCCTCCACTTT,CPGSEGQGCSYNSPLHF
TRBD2,few,TRBV5-1,TRBJ2-1,TGCGCCAGCAGCTCCTCCCTGACTAGCGGGGGAGAGAATGAGCAGTTCTTC,CASSSSLTSGGENEQFF
NA,NA,TRBV6-5,TRBJ1-1,TGTGCCAGCAGATACCCCCATGGGGGGAACACTGAAGCTTTCTTT,CASRYPHGGNTEAFF
TRBD1,once,TRBV6-1,TRBJ1-5,TGTGCCAGCAGTGTATCATGGAGGGGGCGGGAACAGCCCCAGCATTTT,CASSVSWRGREQPQHF
TRBD1,NA,TRBV7-8,TRBJ2-5,TGTGCCAGCAGCTTAAGGGACAGGGGGGGAGAGACCCAGTACTTC,CASSLRDRGGETQYF
TRBD2,NA,TRBV2,TRBJ2-7,TGTGCCAGCAGGGCGGCTAGCGGGGGTCCCTACGAGCAGTACTTC,CASRAASGGPYEQYF
NA,NA,TRBV7-3,TRBJ2-2,TGTGCCAGCAGCTTTGGGGGGCCCCCCAACACCGGGGAGCTGTTTTTT,CASSFGGPPNTGELFF
TRBD2,NA,TRBV5-1,TRBJ2-1,TGCGCCAGCAGCTTGAGGGCGGGAGACATAAATGAGCAGTTCTTC,CASSLRAGDINEQFF
TRBD1,NA,TRBV11-3,TRBJ2-7,TGTGCCAGCAGCTTAAAGACAGGGCCCTACGAGCAGTACTTC,CASSLKTGPYEQYF
NA,NA,TRBV9,TRBJ2-5,TGTGCCAGCAGCGTCCAGGGGCAAGAGACCCAGTACTTC,CASSVQGQETQYF
NA,NA,TRBV6-6,TRBJ1-4,TGTGCCAGCAGTTACAGGGTAGATGAAAAACTGTTTTTT,CASSYRVDEKLFF
TRBD1,NA,TRBV28,TRBJ2-7,TGTGCCAGCAGGACCGCCGGGACAGGGGCGGGGGAGCAGTACTTC,CASRTAGTGAGEQYF
NA,NA,TRBV7-7,TRBJ1-1,TGTGCTAGCAGCTCGGCGGCGAACACTGAAGCTTTCTTT,CASSSAANTEAFF
TRBD2,NA,TRBV4-1,TRBJ2-7,TGCGCCAGCAGCCAAGATAAAGCGGGAGGCCTCTCCTACGAGCAGTACTTC,CASSQDKAGGLSYEQYF
TRBD1,NA,TRBV6-5,TRBJ1-6,TGTGCCAGCAGCCCAGGGGGGGGAGTGAATTCACCCCTCCACTTT,CASSPGGGVNSPLHF
NA,once,TRBV5-6,TRBJ2-7,TGTGCCAGCAGCTTGACAGGGAAAGGGCAGTACTTC,CASSLTGKGQYF
TRBD1,NA,TRBV7-2,TRBJ1-2,TGTGCCAGCAGCCGACAAACAGGGGAAGGCTACACCTTC,CASSRQTGEGYTF
TRBD2,once,TRBV18,TRBJ2-3,TGTGCCAGCTCACCACCGCGGGGGAGGATCTCAGATACGCAGTATTTT,CASSPPRGRISDTQYF
NA,NA,TRBV18,TRBJ2-3,TGTGCCAGCTCACCGGACACCGGACTATGGCTTGCAGATACGCAGTATTTT,CASSPDTGLWLADTQYF
NA,NA,TRBV7-2,TRBJ2-7,TGTGCCAGCAGCCGATTTCGAACACTTTCCTCCTACGAGCAGTACTTC,CASSRFRTLSSYEQYF
NA,NA,TRBV10-1,TRBJ2-2,TGCGCCAGCAGTGAGTCGTGGGGCCCCGGGGAGCTGTTTTTT,CASSESWGPGELFF
NA,NA,TRBV5-1,TRBJ1-4,TGCGCCAGCAGCTCTTCCAGCGCGGGTAATGAAAAACTGTTTTTT,CASSSSSAGNEKLFF
TRBD2,NA,TRBV6-5,TRBJ2-7,TGTGCCAGCAGTTACAGGACTAGCGGCCCCTACGAGCAGTACTTC,CASSYRTSGPYEQYF
NA,many,TRBV10-3,TRBJ2-1,TGTGCCATCAGTGAGAAGGTTCAGGGGTACAATGAGCAGTTCTTC,CAISEKVQGYNEQFF
TRBD1,few,TRBV12-5,TRBJ1-6,TGTGCTAGTGGTTTGAGACAGGGGGCGGATTCACCCCTCCACTTT,CASGLRQGADSPLHF
TRBD2,NA,TRBV7-2,TRBJ2-3,TGTGCCAGCAGCTTAGTTGCGGGAGGGACAGATACGCAGTATTTT,CASSLVAGGTDTQYF
NA,NA,TRBV6-6,TRBJ1-3,TGTGCCAGCAGTTACAGGCAATTAGCCACCATATATTTT,CASSYRQLATIYF
TRBD1,NA,TRBV25-1,TRBJ1-5,TGTGCCAGCAGTGAACCGGGACAGAACAATCAGCCCCAGCATTTT,CASSEPGQNNQPQHF
NA,once,TRBV11-1,TRBJ2-7,TGTGCCAGCAGCCGCGATGCAGGACAACCCAGTGGGCAGTACTTC,CASSRDAGQPSGQYF
NA,NA,TRBV11-3,TRBJ2-5,TGTGCCAGCAGCTTGGCGGGAACCAGCCAAGAGACCCAGTACTTC,CASSLAGTSQETQYF
NA,NA,TRBV9,TRBJ2-2,TGTGCCAGCAGCCAACCAGGGGTTACCGGGGAGCTGTTTTTT,CASSQPGVTGELFF
TRBD2,NA,TRBV7-2,TRBJ2-7,TGTGCCAGCAGCTTCCCCCCTAGCGGGAGGTCCTACGAGCAGTACTTC,CASSFPPSGRSYEQYF
NA,NA,TRBV10-3,TRBJ1-5,TGTGCCACCCAGTTGGGGAGCAATCAGCCCCAGCATTTT,CATQLGSNQPQHF
NA,NA,TRBV6-6,TRBJ1-4,TGTGCCAGCAGTTACCGATCAAGCGCAACTAATGAAAAACTGTTTTTT,CASSYRSSATNEKLFF
NA,NA,TRBV18,TRBJ2-7,TGTGCCAGCTCAAGGGGGGCGCTGGAGTACGAGCAGTACTTC,CASSRGALEYEQYF
NA,NA,TRBV4-1,TRBJ2-5,TGCGCCAGCAGCCAAGTCCGGGGAGAGACCCAGTACTTC,CASSQVRGETQYF
NA,NA,TRBV6-1,TRBJ1-2,TGTGCCAGCAGTGAAGCGCGGGGGGGTGGCTATGGCTACACCTTC,CASSEARGGGYGYTF
TRBD2,NA,TRBV5-1,TRBJ2-1,TGCGCCAGCATACGAACTAGCGGGAGTAGCAATGAGCAGTTCTTC,CASIRTSGSSNEQFF
NA,NA,TRBV7-2,TRBJ1-2,TGTGCCAGCAGCTTAGCATTTTCCCACGAAATCTTC,CASSLAFSHEIF
NA,NA,TRBV13,TRBJ1-2,TGTGCCAGCAGCTTACCCCCCCGTCGGCAGGGGCCTTTCTATGGCTACACCTTC,CASSLPPRRQGPFYGYTF
TRBD1,NA,TRBV27,TRBJ2-7,TGTGCCAGCTCCGGGACAGGGGGTCCCGACGAGCAGTACTTC,CASSGTGGPDEQYF
NA,NA,TRBV10-1,TRBJ1-1,TGCGCCAGCAGACAGGGATTGAACACTGAAGCTTTCTTT,CASRQGLNTEAFF
NA,NA,TRBV29-1,TRBJ2-3,TGCAGCGTTGTGGGGGTGGGTACAGATACGCAGTATTTT,CSVVGVGTDTQYF
NA,NA,TRBV19,TRBJ2-5,TGTGCCAGTAGTATTGATAGCGGGACCCAGTACTTC,CASSIDSGTQYF
NA,NA,TRBV19,TRBJ1-2,TGTGCCAGTAGAAACCAAAACTATGGCTACACCTTC,CASRNQNYGYTF
NA,NA,TRBV11-2,TRBJ1-2,TGTGCCAGCAGCGCGATAGCGAGGGAGGGTAGTGGCTACACCTTC,CASSAIAREGSGYTF
TRBD1,NA,TRBV2,TRBJ2-2,TGTGCCAGCAGCCAACAGGGGGGGGAGCTGTTTTTT,CASSQQGGELFF